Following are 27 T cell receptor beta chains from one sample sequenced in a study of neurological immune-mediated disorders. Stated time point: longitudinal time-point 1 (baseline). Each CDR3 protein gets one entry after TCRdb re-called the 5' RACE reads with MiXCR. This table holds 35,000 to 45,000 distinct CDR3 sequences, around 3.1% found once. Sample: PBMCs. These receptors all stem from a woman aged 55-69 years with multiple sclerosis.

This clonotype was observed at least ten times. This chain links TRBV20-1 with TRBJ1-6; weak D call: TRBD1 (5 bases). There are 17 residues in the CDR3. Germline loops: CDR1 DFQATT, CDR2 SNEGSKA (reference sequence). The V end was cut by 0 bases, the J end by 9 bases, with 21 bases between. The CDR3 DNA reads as TGCAGTGCTAGAGATATCCGCGGGGGGTTATACAGTTCACCCCTCCACTTT. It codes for CSARDIRGGLYSSPLHF.

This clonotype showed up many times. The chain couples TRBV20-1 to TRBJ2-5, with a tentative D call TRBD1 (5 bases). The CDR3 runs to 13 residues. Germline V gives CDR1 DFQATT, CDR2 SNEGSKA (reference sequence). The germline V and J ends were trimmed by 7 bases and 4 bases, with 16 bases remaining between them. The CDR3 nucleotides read TGCAGTGATAGGGGAAAGGGAAGAGAGACCCAGTACTTC. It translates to CSDRGKGRETQYF.

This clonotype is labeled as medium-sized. The CDR3 loop is CASTPSWGQPYEQYF. The CDR3 coding sequence is TGTGCCAGCACCCCTTCGTGGGGACAGCCCTACGAGCAGTACTTC. The chain uses TRBV2 and TRBJ2-7; 7 bases are shared with TRBD1. The ends lost 7 bases at V and 2 bases at J; junction bases unmatched: 11. The CDR3 length is 15 residues. Germline assignment: CDR1 SNHLY and CDR2 FYNNEI.

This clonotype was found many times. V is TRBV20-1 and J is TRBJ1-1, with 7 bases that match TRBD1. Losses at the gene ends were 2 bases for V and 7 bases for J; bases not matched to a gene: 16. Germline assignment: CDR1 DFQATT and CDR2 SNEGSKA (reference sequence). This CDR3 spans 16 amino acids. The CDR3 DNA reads TGCAGTGCTAGATGGGGGACAGTGGGCTACGTAGGTGAAGCTTTCTTT. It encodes CSARWGTVGYVGEAFF.

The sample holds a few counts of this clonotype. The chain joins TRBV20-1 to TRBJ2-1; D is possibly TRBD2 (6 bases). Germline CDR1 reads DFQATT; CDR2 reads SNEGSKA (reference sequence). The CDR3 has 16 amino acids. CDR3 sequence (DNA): TGCAGCGCCCCCGTCGCGGGGACTGCTAACTACAATGAGCAGTTCTTC. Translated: CSAPVAGTANYNEQFF.

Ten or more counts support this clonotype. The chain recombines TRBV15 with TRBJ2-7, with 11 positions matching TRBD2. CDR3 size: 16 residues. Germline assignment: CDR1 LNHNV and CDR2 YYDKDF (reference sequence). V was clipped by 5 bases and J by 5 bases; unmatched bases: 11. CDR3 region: CATSPSGGLLADEQYF. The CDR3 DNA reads TGTGCCACCAGCCCTAGCGGGGGGCTTCTGGCGGACGAGCAGTACTTC.

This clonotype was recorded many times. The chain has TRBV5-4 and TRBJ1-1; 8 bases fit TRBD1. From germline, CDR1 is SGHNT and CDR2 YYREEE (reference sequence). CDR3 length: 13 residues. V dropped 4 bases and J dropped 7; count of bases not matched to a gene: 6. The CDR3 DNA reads TGTGCCAGCAGCCAAACAGGGGGGAATGAAGCTTTCTTT. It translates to CASSQTGGNEAFF.

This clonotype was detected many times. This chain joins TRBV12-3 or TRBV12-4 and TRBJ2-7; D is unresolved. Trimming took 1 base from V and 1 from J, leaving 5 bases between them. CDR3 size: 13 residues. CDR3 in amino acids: CASSLEQSYEQYF. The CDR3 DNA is TGTGCCAGCAGTTTAGAACAGTCCTACGAGCAGTACTTC.

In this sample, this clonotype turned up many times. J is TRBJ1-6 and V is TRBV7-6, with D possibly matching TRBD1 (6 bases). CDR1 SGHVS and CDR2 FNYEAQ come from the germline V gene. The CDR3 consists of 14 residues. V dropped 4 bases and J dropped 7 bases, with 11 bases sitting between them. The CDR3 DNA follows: TGTGCCAGCAGCTCGACAGGTGTAAATTCACCCCTCCACTTT. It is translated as CASSSTGVNSPLHF.

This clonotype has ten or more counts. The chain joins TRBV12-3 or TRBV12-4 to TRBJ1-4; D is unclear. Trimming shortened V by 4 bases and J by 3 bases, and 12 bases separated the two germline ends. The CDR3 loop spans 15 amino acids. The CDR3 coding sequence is TGTGCCAGCAGTTCCCCCCAAGCACCTAATGAAAAACTGTTTTTT. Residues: CASSSPQAPNEKLFF.

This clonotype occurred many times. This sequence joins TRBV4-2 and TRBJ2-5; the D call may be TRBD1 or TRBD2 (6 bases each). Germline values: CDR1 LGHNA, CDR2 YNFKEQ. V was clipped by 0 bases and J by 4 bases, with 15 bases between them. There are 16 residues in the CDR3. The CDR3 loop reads CASSQDGGGRLETQYF. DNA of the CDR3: TGTGCCAGCAGCCAAGATGGAGGGGGGCGGTTAGAGACCCAGTACTTC.

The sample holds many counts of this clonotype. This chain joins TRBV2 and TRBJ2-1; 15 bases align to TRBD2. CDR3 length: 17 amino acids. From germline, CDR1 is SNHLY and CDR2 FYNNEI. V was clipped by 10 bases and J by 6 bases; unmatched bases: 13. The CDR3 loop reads CATSGTSGGMGGNEQFF. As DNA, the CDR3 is TGTGCCACTTCCGGGACTAGCGGGGGGATGGGGGGCAATGAGCAGTTCTTC.

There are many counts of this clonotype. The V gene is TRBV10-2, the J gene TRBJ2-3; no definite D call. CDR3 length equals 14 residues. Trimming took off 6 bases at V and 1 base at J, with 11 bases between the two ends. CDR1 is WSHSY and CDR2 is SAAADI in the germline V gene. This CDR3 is CASRGSRGTDTQYF. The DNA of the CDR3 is TGCGCCAGCAGGGGATCCCGGGGCACAGATACGCAGTATTTT.

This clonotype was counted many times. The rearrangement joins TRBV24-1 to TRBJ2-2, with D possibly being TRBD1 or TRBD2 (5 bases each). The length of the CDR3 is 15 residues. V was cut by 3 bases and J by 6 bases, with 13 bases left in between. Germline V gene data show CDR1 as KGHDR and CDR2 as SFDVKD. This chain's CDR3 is CATSDARQGPGELFF. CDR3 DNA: TGTGCCACCAGTGATGCAAGGCAGGGACCCGGGGAGCTGTTTTTT.

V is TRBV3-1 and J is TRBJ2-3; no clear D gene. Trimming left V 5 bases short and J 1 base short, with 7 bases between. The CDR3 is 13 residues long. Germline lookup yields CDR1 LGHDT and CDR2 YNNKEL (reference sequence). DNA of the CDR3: TGTGCCAGCAGCAGGAGTCGCACAGATACGCAGTATTTT. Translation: CASSRSRTDTQYF.

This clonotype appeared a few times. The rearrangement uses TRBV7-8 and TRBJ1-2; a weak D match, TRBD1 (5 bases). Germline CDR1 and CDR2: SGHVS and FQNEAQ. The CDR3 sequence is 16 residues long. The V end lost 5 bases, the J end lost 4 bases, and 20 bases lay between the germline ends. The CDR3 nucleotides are TGTGCCAGCAGCCCGGGGCAGGGATTCATAGTCTATGGCTACACCTTC. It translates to CASSPGQGFIVYGYTF.

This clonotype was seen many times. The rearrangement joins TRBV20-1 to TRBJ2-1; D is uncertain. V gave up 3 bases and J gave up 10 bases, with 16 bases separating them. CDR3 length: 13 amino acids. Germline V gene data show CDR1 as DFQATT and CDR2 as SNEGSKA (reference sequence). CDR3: CSASRSTESEQFF. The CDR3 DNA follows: TGCAGTGCTAGCAGAAGCACGGAGAGCGAGCAGTTCTTC.

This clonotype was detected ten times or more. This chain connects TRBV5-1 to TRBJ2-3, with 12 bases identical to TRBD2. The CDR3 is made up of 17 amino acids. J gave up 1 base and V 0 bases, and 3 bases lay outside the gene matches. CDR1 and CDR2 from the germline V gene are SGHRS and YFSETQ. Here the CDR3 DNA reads TGCGCCAGCAGCTTGGGCCCTAGCGGGGGGGGCACAGATACGCAGTATTTT. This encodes CASSLGPSGGGTDTQYF.

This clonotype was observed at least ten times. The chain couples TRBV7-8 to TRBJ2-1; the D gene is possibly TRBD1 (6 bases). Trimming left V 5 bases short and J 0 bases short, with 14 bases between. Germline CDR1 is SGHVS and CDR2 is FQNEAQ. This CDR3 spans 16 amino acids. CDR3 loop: CASSANAGASYNEQFF. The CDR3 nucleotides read TGTGCCAGCAGCGCAAACGCAGGGGCCTCCTACAATGAGCAGTTCTTC.

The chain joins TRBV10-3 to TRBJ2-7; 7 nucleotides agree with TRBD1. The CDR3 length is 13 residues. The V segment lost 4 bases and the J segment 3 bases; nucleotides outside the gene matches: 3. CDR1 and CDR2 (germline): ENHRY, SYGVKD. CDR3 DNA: TGTGCCATCAGTGGGGACAGAGACTACGAGCAGTACTTC. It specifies CAISGDRDYEQYF.

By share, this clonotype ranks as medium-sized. CDR3 region: CASSPRGQGITDTQYF. CDR3 coding DNA: TGCGCCAGCAGCCCCCGCGGACAGGGGATCACAGATACGCAGTATTTT. The chain carries TRBV5-1 and TRBJ2-3; 9 bases are shared with TRBD1. V was clipped by 4 bases and J by 2 bases; unmatched bases: 8. Germline CDR1 is SGHRS and CDR2 is YFSETQ. The CDR3 has 16 amino acids.

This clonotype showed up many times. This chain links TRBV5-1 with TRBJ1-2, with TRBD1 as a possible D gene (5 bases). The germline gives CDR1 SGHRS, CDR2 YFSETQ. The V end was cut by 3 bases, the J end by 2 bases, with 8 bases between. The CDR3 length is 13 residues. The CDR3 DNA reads TGCGCCAGCAGCTCCGGGGGGAACTATGGCTACACCTTC. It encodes CASSSGGNYGYTF.

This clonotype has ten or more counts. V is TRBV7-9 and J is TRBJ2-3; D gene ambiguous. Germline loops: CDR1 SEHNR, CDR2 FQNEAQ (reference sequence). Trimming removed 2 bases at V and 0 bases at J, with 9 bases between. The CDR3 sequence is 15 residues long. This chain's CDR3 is CASSLIVPSTDTQYF. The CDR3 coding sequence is TGTGCCAGCAGCTTAATAGTTCCGAGCACAGATACGCAGTATTTT.

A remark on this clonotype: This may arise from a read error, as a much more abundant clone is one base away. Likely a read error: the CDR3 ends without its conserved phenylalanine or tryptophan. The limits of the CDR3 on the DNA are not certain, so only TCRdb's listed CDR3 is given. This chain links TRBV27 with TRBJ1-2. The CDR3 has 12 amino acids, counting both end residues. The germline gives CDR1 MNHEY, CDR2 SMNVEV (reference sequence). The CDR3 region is CATRGPPYGYTC.

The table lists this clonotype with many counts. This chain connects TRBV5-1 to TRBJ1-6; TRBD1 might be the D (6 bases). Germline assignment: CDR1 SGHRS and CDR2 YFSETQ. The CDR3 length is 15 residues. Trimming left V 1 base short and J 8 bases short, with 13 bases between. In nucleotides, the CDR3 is TGCGCCAGCAGCTTGAGGCAGGGGATTGATTCACCCCTCCACTTT. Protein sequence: CASSLRQGIDSPLHF.

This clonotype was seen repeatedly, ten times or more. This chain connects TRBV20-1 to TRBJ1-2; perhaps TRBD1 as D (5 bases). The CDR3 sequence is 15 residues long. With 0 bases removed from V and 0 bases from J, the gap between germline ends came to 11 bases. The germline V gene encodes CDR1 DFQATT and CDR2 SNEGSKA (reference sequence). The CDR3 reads CSARDSGATNYGYTF. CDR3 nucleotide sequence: TGCAGTGCTAGAGACTCCGGGGCCACTAACTATGGCTACACCTTC.

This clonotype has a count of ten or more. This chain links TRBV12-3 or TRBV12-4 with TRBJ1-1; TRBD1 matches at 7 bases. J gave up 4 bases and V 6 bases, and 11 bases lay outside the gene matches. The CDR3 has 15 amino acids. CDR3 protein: CASRPSQGEGTEAFF. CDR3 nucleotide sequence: TGTGCCAGCAGACCAAGTCAGGGGGAGGGCACTGAAGCTTTCTTT.